The clone carrying this TCR beta chain was detected a few times. Its antigen remains unidentified. Library preparation for TCR beta used quantitative 5'-RACE with molecular barcodes. TCRdb used MiXCR to reprocess the 5' RACE reads, holding one entry per CDR3 protein. This table holds roughly 490,000 distinct CDR3 sequences, roughly 5.3% found once. These data come from a study of CD8 T cells in ankylosing spondylitis. Findings and caveats of the study: Ankylosing spondylitis blood appeared to carry a characteristic TCR beta motif of several highly homologous variants. Enrichment of disease-linked clones was reportedly significant in matched ankylosing spondylitis synovial fluid. A subset of motif variants has previously been described in the synovial fluid and blood of reactive arthritis. Relatively scarce in peripheral blood, disease-linked clones were CD8+.

CDR1 SEHNR and CDR2 FQNEAQ come from the germline V gene (reference sequence). V shed 0 bases and J 4 bases; nucleotides not matched to a gene: 6. This CDR3 is 15 amino acids long. The material sequenced was blood, either unsorted or a sorted T cell fraction (not recorded which). The clonotype originates from a male donor with ankylosing spondylitis. The chain uses TRBV7-9 and TRBJ2-7, with 7 bases aligning to TRBD2. The CDR3 bases are TGTGCCAGCAGCTTAGCGGGATCAGCGGGGTACGAGCAGTACTTC. The encoded protein is CASSLAGSAGYEQYF.